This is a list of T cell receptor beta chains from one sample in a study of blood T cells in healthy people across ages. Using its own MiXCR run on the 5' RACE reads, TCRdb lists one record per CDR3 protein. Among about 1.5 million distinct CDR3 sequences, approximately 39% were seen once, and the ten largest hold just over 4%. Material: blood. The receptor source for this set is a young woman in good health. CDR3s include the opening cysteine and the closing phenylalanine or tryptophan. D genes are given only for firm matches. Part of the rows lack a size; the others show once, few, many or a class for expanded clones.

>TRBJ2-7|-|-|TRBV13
CASSSPRLPSVCEQYF
TGTGCCAGCAGCTCCCCTCGACTCCCGTCAGTCTGCGAGCAGTACTTC
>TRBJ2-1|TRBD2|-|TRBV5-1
CASSWASGDTHEQFF
TGCGCCAGCAGCTGGGCTAGCGGCGATACCCATGAGCAGTTCTTC
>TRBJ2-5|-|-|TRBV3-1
CASSQDYAGQETQYF
TGTGCCAGCAGCCAAGATTACGCTGGTCAAGAGACCCAGTACTTC
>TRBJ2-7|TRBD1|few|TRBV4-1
CASSHRTGVTYEQYF
TGCGCCAGCAGCCATAGGACAGGGGTTACCTACGAGCAGTACTTC
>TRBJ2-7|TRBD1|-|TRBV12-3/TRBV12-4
CASTSRDRGNEQYF
TGTGCCAGCACCTCCCGGGACAGGGGCAACGAGCAGTACTTC
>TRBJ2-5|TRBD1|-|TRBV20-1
CSARVQGYNEQYF
TGCAGTGCTAGAGTACAGGGGTACAATGAGCAGTACTTC
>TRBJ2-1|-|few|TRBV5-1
CASRARGSSYNEQFF
TGCGCCAGCAGGGCCCGAGGTTCCTCCTACAATGAGCAGTTCTTC
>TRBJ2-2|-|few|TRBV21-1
CASPGDKEGGTGELFF
TGTGCCAGCCCAGGGGACAAGGAGGGGGGAACCGGGGAGCTGTTTTTT
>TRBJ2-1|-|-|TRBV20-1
CSAITAYEQFF
TGCAGTGCTATCACGGCTTATGAGCAGTTCTTC
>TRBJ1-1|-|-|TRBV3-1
CASSVLVKGNTEAFF
TGTGCCAGCAGCGTTTTAGTTAAGGGGAACACTGAAGCTTTCTTT
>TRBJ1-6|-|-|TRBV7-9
CASTFGDSPLHF
TGTGCCAGCACCTTTGGGGATTCACCCCTCCACTTT
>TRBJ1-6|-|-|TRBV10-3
CAISSGGGSDSPLHF
TGTGCCATCAGTTCGGGTGGAGGGTCGGATTCACCCCTCCACTTT
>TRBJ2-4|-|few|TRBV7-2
CASSASQVVNIQYF
TGTGCCAGCAGCGCTTCACAGGTGGTAAACATTCAGTACTTC
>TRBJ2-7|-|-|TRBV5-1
CASSPETGVLSYEQYF
TGCGCCAGCAGCCCAGAGACAGGAGTCCTCTCCTACGAGCAGTACTTC
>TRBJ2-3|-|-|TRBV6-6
CASSYTAAGYDTQYF
TGTGCCAGCAGTTACACTGCGGCAGGGTACGATACGCAGTATTTT
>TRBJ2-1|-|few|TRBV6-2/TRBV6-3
CASTQWGAAYNEQFF
TGTGCCAGCACCCAGTGGGGGGCCGCCTACAATGAGCAGTTCTTC
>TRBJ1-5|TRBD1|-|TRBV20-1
CSASRTGTLYSNQPQHF
TGCAGTGCTAGCCGGACAGGGACCCTCTATAGCAATCAGCCCCAGCATTTT
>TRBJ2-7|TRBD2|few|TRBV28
CASSSLAGVRNEQYF
TGTGCCAGCAGTTCGTTAGCGGGAGTTCGGAACGAGCAGTACTTC
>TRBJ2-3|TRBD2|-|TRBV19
CASSPATSGGLTDTQYF
TGTGCCAGTAGTCCAGCGACTAGCGGGGGCCTGACAGATACGCAGTATTTT
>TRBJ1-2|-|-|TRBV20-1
CSAQGDYGYTF
TGCAGTGCGCAGGGAGACTATGGCTACACCTTC
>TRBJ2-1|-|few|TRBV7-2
CASSLALGFVYNEQFF
TGTGCCAGCAGCTTAGCGCTAGGGTTTGTCTACAATGAGCAGTTCTTC
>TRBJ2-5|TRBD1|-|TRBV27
CASSYQGAEETQDF
TGTGCCAGCAGTTACCAGGGGGCAGAAGAGACCCAGGACTTC
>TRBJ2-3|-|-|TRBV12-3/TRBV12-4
CASSHGTTDTQYF
TGTGCCAGCAGTCACGGGACGACAGATACGCAGTATTTT
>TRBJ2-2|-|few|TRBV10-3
CAAKGETGELFF
TGTGCCGCGAAGGGAGAAACCGGGGAGCTGTTTTTT
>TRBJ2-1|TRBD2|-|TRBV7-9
CASSPSPLSGRSYNEQFF
TGTGCCAGCAGCCCATCCCCTCTTAGCGGGAGATCCTACAATGAGCAGTTCTTC
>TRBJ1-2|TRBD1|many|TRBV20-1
CSAKQGVANYGYTF
TGCAGTGCTAAACAGGGGGTAGCTAACTATGGCTACACCTTC
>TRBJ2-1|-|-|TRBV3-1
CASSQDVSYEQFF
TGTGCCAGCAGCCAAGACGTCTCCTACGAGCAGTTCTTC
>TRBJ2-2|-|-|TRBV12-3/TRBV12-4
CASSLAGYTGELFF
TGTGCCAGCAGTTTAGCGGGGTACACCGGGGAGCTGTTTTTT
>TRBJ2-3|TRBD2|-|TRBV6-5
CASSYSHGLAGNTDTQYF
TGTGCCAGCAGTTACTCCCACGGACTAGCGGGGAACACAGATACGCAGTATTTT
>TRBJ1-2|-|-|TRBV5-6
CASSPVAGDGYTF
TGTGCCAGCAGCCCGGTGGCGGGTGATGGCTACACCTTC
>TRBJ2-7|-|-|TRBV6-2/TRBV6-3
CASSYYGPTYEQYF
TGTGCCAGCAGTTACTACGGGCCAACCTACGAGCAGTACTTC
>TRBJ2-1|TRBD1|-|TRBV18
CASSPPRTGLMNEQFF
TGTGCCAGCTCACCACCGAGGACAGGCCTAATGAATGAGCAGTTCTTC